This TCR beta chain stems from a study of cytotoxic CD8 clonotypes in ibrutinib-treated CLL. Study in general: Response samples were drawn at a median of roughly 13 months of treatment, range 6 to 36. Findings and limits, study-wide: Timing of sampling differed between sustained-remission and progressing patients. Researchers report that baseline clonality outpaced age-matched healthy donors and tracked circulating CD8+ T-cell counts.

The CDR3 sequence is 13 residues long. Germline V gene data show CDR1 as MDHEN and CDR2 as SYDVKM. Trimming pared 6 bases from V and 6 bases from J, leaving 15 bases between. With regard to this clone: Antigen specificity is unknown.

TCRdb keeps only in-frame clones here, not all; method: immunoSEQ multiplex PCR. The table includes some 92,000 clones, 60% to 80% detected once. This sample comprised PBMCs, obtained after 24 months of ibrutinib treatment. The clonotype comes from a human donor with chronic lymphocytic leukemia. V gene TRBV28 combines with J gene TRBJ2-7; maybe TRBD2 (6 bases). The CDR3 sequence: CASSPPRRGEQYF. The DNA of the CDR3 is TGTGCCAGCAGCCCTCCTCGGAGGGGCGAGCAGTACTTC.